The 31 T cell receptor beta chains in this list originate from one sample, sequenced in a study of T cell changes during pregnancy in multiple sclerosis. Generated by immunoSEQ multiplex PCR, the TCRdb table keeps only in-frame clones and is missing some. The sample lists roughly 87,000 clones, roughly nine tenths occurring once. The specimen comprised PBMCs, sampled in the first trimester of pregnancy. The source is a female donor in good health, serving as a control in a pregnancy study. Some clones in this sample may be carry-over from other donors' samples.

V gene TRBV6-5 combines with J gene TRBJ1-4, with D hard to call. The germline V and J ends were trimmed by 6 bases and 11 bases, with 19 bases remaining between them. Germline CDR1 is MNHEY and CDR2 is SVGAGI. The CDR3 consists of 14 residues. The CDR3 reads CASSPAGLGTKLFF. CDR3 DNA sequence: TGTGCCAGCAGCCCAGCGGGATTGGGTACGAAACTGTTTTTT.

The V and J genes are TRBV27 and TRBJ2-3, with 10 bases lining up with TRBD1. Germline V gene lookup returns CDR1 MNHEY and CDR2 SMNVEV (reference sequence). Germline trimming cut 0 bases from V and 4 bases from J; bases unmatched to any gene: 4. This CDR3 is 16 amino acids long. The CDR3 DNA follows: TGTGCCAGCAGTTTATCCGGGACAGGGGCGTCAGATACGCAGTATTTT. Its translation is CASSLSGTGASDTQYF.

The chain joins TRBV9 to TRBJ2-7; maybe TRBD2 (5 bases). Trimming shortened V by 0 bases and J by 6 bases, and 10 bases separated the two germline ends. CDR1 SGDLS and CDR2 YYNGEE come from the germline V gene. CDR3 size: 13 residues. CDR3 amino acids: CASSVAEGTEQYF. CDR3 DNA sequence: TGTGCCAGCAGCGTAGCCGAGGGAACCGAGCAGTACTTC.

This sequence joins TRBV6-1 and TRBJ1-2, with TRBD1 matching over 7 bases. Germline assignment: CDR1 MNHNS and CDR2 SASEGT. V lost 3 bases to trimming and J lost 4 bases; unmatched junction nucleotides: 8. This CDR3 region has 15 residues. As DNA, the CDR3 is TGTGCCAGCAGTGATATGGGACAGAGAGGCTATGGCTACACCTTC. It translates to CASSDMGQRGYGYTF.

The rearrangement joins TRBV29-1 to TRBJ1-1; D remains unclear. The CDR3 is made up of 12 amino acids. V was trimmed by 4 bases and J by 11 bases, leaving 17 bases between them. Per the germline V gene, CDR1 is SQVTM and CDR2 is ANQGSEA. The CDR3 spells CSVATHRNRAFF. The CDR3 coding sequence is TGCAGCGTTGCGACTCACCGAAATCGGGCTTTCTTT.

The chain couples TRBV10-3 to TRBJ2-7, with a possible D match to TRBD1 (5 bases). The germline V gene encodes CDR1 ENHRY and CDR2 SYGVKD. The length of the CDR3 is 15 residues. The V end was cut by 6 bases, the J end by 0 bases, with 15 bases between. The CDR3 region has the DNA TGTGCCATCAGACCTCAGGGTACCCCCTCCTACGAGCAGTACTTC. Residues: CAIRPQGTPSYEQYF.

This chain uses TRBV19 with TRBJ2-5; 11 nucleotides match TRBD2. CDR1 and CDR2 from the germline V gene are LNHDA and SQIVND (reference sequence). V lost 5 bases to trimming and J lost 5 bases; unmatched junction nucleotides: 10. This CDR3 is built from 16 residues. The CDR3 is CASSPLAGGPAETQYF. For the CDR3, the DNA is TGTGCCAGTAGTCCGCTAGCGGGGGGCCCCGCGGAGACCCAGTACTTC.

The J gene is TRBJ2-3, the V gene TRBV4-1; the D is unclear. CDR3 size: 13 residues. V was trimmed by 4 bases and J by 4 bases, leaving 9 bases between them. Germline loops: CDR1 MGHRA, CDR2 YSYEKL. The CDR3 region has the DNA TGCGCCAGCAGCCTTGAGGCTCCAGATACGCAGTATTTT. It encodes CASSLEAPDTQYF.

The V and J genes are TRBV28 and TRBJ2-4, with D tentatively TRBD1 (7 bases). Deletions cut 7 bases from V and 4 bases from J, with 11 bases between. This CDR3 contains 13 residues. Germline-derived CDR1 and CDR2 are MDHEN and SYDVKM. The CDR3 nucleotides are TGTGCCAGCATGGAGGGGGCAAAAAACATTCAGTACTTC. It translates to CASMEGAKNIQYF.

The V and J genes are TRBV18 and TRBJ1-2; D uncertain. Trimming shortened V by 2 bases and J by 3 bases, and 10 bases separated the two germline ends. This CDR3 has 14 amino acids. From germline, CDR1 is KGHSH and CDR2 LQKENI. The CDR3 coding sequence is TGTGCCAGCTCACCAGTCATGCAGGACTATGGCTACACCTTC. Translation gives CASSPVMQDYGYTF.

The chain carries TRBV4-3 and TRBJ1-1, with 8 bases matching TRBD1. Per the germline V gene, CDR1 is LGHNA and CDR2 is YSLEER. V shed 3 bases, J shed 7 bases, and the junction held 4 bases outside the gene matches. CDR3 length: 13 residues. CDR3 residues: CASSHSGGSEAFF. The DNA of the CDR3 is TGCGCCAGCAGCCACTCAGGGGGCAGTGAAGCTTTCTTT.

V is TRBV12-1 and J is TRBJ2-7; the table's D call of TRBD2 was not tested on the DNA. TRBV12-1 counts as a pseudogene. The CDR3 loop spans 15 amino acids. The CDR3 region has the DNA TGTGCCAGCAGCTTTTTGCCCCGGGGAGGATACGAGCAGTACTTC. Translated: CASSFLPRGGYEQYF.

J is TRBJ2-4 and V is TRBV2; a possible D gene is TRBD2 (5 bases). V was clipped by 0 bases and J by 6 bases, with 9 bases between them. This CDR3 comprises 14 residues. Germline V gene lookup returns CDR1 SNHLY and CDR2 FYNNEI. Written as DNA, the CDR3 is TGTGCCAGCAGTGAAGCCGAAGGGAGAAACATTCAGTACTTC. Translation gives CASSEAEGRNIQYF.

A single count supports this clone. The chain couples TRBV9 to TRBJ2-7; weak D call: TRBD2 (5 bases). V lost 0 bases and J lost 0, with 10 bases in between. The CDR3 length is 15 residues. In germline, CDR1 is SGDLS, CDR2 YYNGEE. The DNA for the CDR3 is TGTGCCAGCAGCGTAGGAGTAGCGATCTCCTACGAGCAGTACTTC. Translated, it gives CASSVGVAISYEQYF.

CDR3 coding DNA: TGCAGCGCCGTGAAGGGGCGGGGACGCACAGATACGCAGTATTTT. Translation gives CSAVKGRGRTDTQYF. The chain combines TRBV29-1 with TRBJ2-3; D is possibly TRBD2 (6 bases). The CDR3 length is 15 residues. The germline CDR1 and CDR2 sequences are SQVTM and ANQGSEA. V was shortened by 7 bases and J by 1 base, with 18 bases between the two germline ends.

The chain has TRBV4-2 and TRBJ2-7; TRBD1 agrees at 10 bases. The CDR3 loop spans 14 amino acids. The germline CDR1 and CDR2 sequences are LGHNA and YNFKEQ. The trim removed 5 bases at V and 3 bases at J, leaving 4 bases unmatched. For the CDR3, the DNA is TGTGCCAGCAGCGTTGGACAGGGGGGCTACGAGCAGTACTTC. Its protein product is CASSVGQGGYEQYF.

In its sample, this clone was seen a few times. The chain employs TRBV2 and TRBJ1-3; a possible D gene is TRBD1 (5 bases). CDR3 size: 14 residues. Trimming removed 3 bases from V and 5 bases from J, with 11 bases in between. The germline V gene has CDR1 SNHLY and CDR2 FYNNEI. CDR3 sequence reads: CASSDSAGRNTIYF. Here the CDR3 DNA reads TGTGCCAGCAGTGATTCGGCAGGGAGAAACACCATATATTTT.

The V gene is TRBV6-5, the J gene TRBJ2-3, with no clear D. V shed 0 bases and J shed 1 base, with 11 bases lying between them. There are 16 residues in the CDR3. Germline CDR1 reads MNHEY; CDR2 reads SVGAGI. This chain's CDR3 is CASSYSKWLRTDTQYF. The CDR3 region has the DNA TGTGCCAGCAGTTACTCGAAATGGCTCCGCACAGATACGCAGTATTTT.

This clone was seen only a few times. The chain carries TRBV6-6 and TRBJ1-6; TRBD1 is a possible D gene (5 bases). CDR1 is MNHNY and CDR2 is SVGAGI in the germline V gene (reference sequence). The CDR3 is made up of 12 amino acids. V gave up 7 bases and J gave up 8 bases, with 9 bases separating them. The CDR3 reads CASTGRDSPLHF. The CDR3, as DNA: TGTGCCAGCACAGGGAGGGATTCACCCCTCCACTTT.

The V gene is TRBV5-1, the J gene TRBJ1-2; 10 bases are a match to TRBD1. The CDR3 sequence is 14 residues long. In germline, CDR1 is SGHRS, CDR2 YFSETQ. With V trimmed by 0 bases and J by 10 bases, 6 bases remained unmatched. CDR3 protein: CASSLEGQGISYTF. CDR3 nucleotide sequence: TGCGCCAGCAGCTTGGAGGGACAGGGGATTTCCTACACCTTC.

The V gene is TRBV2, the J gene TRBJ2-7; D gene ambiguous. Looked up from germline, CDR1 is SNHLY and CDR2 is FYNNEI. The V end lost 6 bases, the J end lost 2 bases, and 8 bases lay between the germline ends. This CDR3 contains 12 residues. Written as DNA, the CDR3 is TGTGCCAGCAGCGGCGGAACCTACGAGCAGTACTTC. Residues: CASSGGTYEQYF.

The genes are TRBV28 and TRBJ1-1; D not resolved. V shed 11 bases and J shed 1 base, with 11 bases lying between them. The germline gives CDR1 MDHEN, CDR2 SYDVKM. The CDR3 is made up of 12 amino acids. The CDR3 nucleotides read TGTGCCGTCTACAACAGGAACACTGAAGCTTTCTTT. Translated, it gives CAVYNRNTEAFF. Filled out from reference TRBV28 and TRBJ1-1, the complete variable domain reads DVKVTQSSRYLVKRTGEKVFLECVQDMDHENMFWYRQDPGLGLRLIYFSYDVKMKEKGDIPEGYSVSREKKERFSLILESASTNQTSMYLCAVYNRNTEAFFGQGTRLTVV.

The rearrangement links TRBV15 to TRBJ2-7; 9 bases map to TRBD2. Germline loops: CDR1 LNHNV, CDR2 YYDKDF (reference sequence). The CDR3 has 16 amino acids. V was pared by 0 bases and J by 2 bases, with 5 bases of the junction left unmatched. The CDR3 loop reads CATSRDWREGPYEQYF. CDR3 sequence (DNA): TGTGCCACCAGCAGAGATTGGCGGGAGGGTCCCTACGAGCAGTACTTC.

The chain has TRBV29-1 and TRBJ2-3, with a possible D match to TRBD2 (5 bases). V was cut by 2 bases and J by 6 bases, with 18 bases left in between. This CDR3 region has 15 residues. Germline assignment: CDR1 SQVTM and CDR2 ANQGSEA. The CDR3 here is CSVEIAGLTGDTQYF. CDR3 bases: TGCAGCGTTGAAATTGCGGGCCTCACGGGGGATACGCAGTATTTT.

The genes are TRBV21-1 and TRBJ1-2. TRBV21-1 is listed as a pseudogene. The CDR3 spans 21 residues. This CDR3 is CASSKAKSQYRNPRDYYGYTF. The CDR3 coding sequence is TGTGCCAGCAGCAAAGCGAAGAGTCAATATAGGAACCCGCGAGACTACTATGGCTACACCTTC.

This chain joins TRBV28 and TRBJ2-6; the D gene is possibly TRBD2 (5 bases). The CDR3 runs to 15 residues. Germline V lookup: CDR1 MDHEN, CDR2 SYDVKM. V was cut by 8 bases and J by 3 bases, with 14 bases left in between. This chain's CDR3 is CASGERWRGANVLTF. CDR3 bases: TGTGCCAGCGGGGAGCGGTGGCGTGGGGCCAACGTCCTGACTTTC.

This clone has only a few counts. The J gene is TRBJ2-3, the V gene TRBV6-5; D is unclear. Between the trimmed V and J ends, which lost 6 bases and 5 bases, there was a span of 15 bases. The CDR3 contains 14 residues. Per the germline V gene, CDR1 is MNHEY and CDR2 is SVGAGI. The chain's CDR3 is CASRESAEGDTQYF. The CDR3 DNA reads TGTGCCAGCAGGGAGAGCGCCGAAGGAGATACGCAGTATTTT.

The chain has TRBV7-9 and TRBJ2-3; TRBD2 matches 7 bases. J lost 2 bases, V lost 1 base, and 6 bases had no gene match. The length of the CDR3 is 16 residues. Germline lookup yields CDR1 SEHNR and CDR2 FQNEAQ (reference sequence). The CDR3 DNA is TGTGCCAGCAGCTTAGTAGTTCTAGCGGACACAGATACGCAGTATTTT. Its translation is CASSLVVLADTDTQYF.

This sequence joins TRBV28 and TRBJ1-1, with 7 bases that match TRBD1. Germline CDR1 MDHEN, CDR2 SYDVKM. The junction had 10 bases not matched to a gene; V was cut back by 6 bases and J by 0 bases. This CDR3 comprises 16 residues. The CDR3 here is CASSPRGSTLNTEAFF. CDR3 DNA: TGTGCCAGCAGCCCCAGGGGGTCGACACTGAACACTGAAGCTTTCTTT.

V is TRBV9 and J is TRBJ2-1; TRBD1 agrees at 9 bases. With V trimmed by 2 bases and J by 9 bases, 9 bases remained unmatched. This CDR3 has 15 amino acids. Germline values: CDR1 SGDLS, CDR2 YYNGEE. CDR3 DNA sequence: TGTGCCAGCAGCGTCCCAGGACAGGGGAGGAGTGAGCAGTTCTTC. This codes for CASSVPGQGRSEQFF.

The CDR3 DNA follows: TGCGCCAGCAGCCTAGGCGGGACAACTAATGAAAAACTGTTTTTT. Translation: CASSLGGTTNEKLFF. This chain joins TRBV4-1 and TRBJ1-4; D is undetermined. Trimming shortened V by 4 bases and J by 0 bases, and 9 bases separated the two germline ends. Per germline, CDR1 MGHRA and CDR2 YSYEKL. The CDR3 covers 15 residues.